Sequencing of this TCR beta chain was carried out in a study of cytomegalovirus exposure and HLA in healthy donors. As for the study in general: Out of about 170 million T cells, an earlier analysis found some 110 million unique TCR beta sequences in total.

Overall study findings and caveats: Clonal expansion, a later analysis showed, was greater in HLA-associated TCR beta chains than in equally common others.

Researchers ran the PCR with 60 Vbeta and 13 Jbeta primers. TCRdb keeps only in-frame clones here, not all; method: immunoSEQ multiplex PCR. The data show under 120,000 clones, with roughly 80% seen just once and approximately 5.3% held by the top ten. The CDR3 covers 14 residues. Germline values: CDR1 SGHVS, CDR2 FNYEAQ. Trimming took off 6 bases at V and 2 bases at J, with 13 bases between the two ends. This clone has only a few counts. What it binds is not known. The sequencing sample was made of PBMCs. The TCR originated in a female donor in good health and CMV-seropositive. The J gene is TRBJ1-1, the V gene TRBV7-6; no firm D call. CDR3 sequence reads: CASRASEANTEAFF. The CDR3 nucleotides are TGTGCCAGCAGAGCAAGTGAGGCAAACACTGAAGCTTTCTTT.